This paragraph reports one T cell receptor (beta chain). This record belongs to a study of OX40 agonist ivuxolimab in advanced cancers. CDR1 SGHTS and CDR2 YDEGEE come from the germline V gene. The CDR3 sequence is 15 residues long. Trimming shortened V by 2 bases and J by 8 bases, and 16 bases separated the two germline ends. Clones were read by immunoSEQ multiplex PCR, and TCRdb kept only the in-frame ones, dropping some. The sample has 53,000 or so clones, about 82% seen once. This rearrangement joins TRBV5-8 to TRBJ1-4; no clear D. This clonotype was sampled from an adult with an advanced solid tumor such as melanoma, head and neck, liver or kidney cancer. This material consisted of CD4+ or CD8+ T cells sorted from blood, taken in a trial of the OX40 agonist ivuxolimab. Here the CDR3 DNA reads TGTGCCAGCAGCTTTATGGACGCCGATAAAGAAAAACTGTTTTTT. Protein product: CASSFMDADKEKLFF.